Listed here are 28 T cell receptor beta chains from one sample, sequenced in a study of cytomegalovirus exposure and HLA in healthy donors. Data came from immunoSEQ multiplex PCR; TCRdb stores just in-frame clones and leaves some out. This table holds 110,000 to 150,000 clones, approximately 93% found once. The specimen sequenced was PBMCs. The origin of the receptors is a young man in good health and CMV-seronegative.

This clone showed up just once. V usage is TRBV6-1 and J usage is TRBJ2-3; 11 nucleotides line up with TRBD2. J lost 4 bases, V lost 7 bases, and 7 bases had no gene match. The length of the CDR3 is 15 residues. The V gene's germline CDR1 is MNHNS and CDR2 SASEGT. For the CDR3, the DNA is TGTGCCAGCATAACTAGCGGGGGTAGGGCAGATACGCAGTATTTT. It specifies CASITSGGRADTQYF.

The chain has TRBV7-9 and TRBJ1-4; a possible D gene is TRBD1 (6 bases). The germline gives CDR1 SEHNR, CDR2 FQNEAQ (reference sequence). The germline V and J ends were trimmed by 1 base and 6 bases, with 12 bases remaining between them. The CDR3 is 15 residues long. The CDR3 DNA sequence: TGTGCCAGCAGCTTAGAGGGGACACACTATGAAAAACTGTTTTTT. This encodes CASSLEGTHYEKLFF.

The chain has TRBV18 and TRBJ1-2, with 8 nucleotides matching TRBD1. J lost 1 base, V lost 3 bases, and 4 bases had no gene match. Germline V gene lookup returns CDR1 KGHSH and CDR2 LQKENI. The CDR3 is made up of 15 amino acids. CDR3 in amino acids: CASSPGQANNYGYTF. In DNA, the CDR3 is TGTGCCAGCTCACCGGGACAGGCCAATAACTATGGCTACACCTTC.

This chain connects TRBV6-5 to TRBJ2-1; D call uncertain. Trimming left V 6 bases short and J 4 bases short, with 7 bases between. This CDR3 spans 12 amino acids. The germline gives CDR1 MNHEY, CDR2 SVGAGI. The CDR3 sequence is CASRAGYNEQFF. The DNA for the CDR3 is TGTGCCAGCAGAGCAGGATACAATGAGCAGTTCTTC.

CDR3 nucleotides: TGTGCCAGCTCGGGACAGGGATTTGAGACCTACAATGAGCAGTTCTTC. Translating gives CASSGQGFETYNEQFF. The V and J genes are TRBV18 and TRBJ2-1, with 9 bases lining up with TRBD1. The germline gives CDR1 KGHSH, CDR2 LQKENI. The CDR3 runs to 16 residues. V shed 6 bases, J shed 2 bases, and the junction held 8 bases outside the gene matches. Looking up the rest from reference TRBV18 and TRBJ2-1 gives the full variable domain: NAGVMQNPRHLVRRRGQEARLRCSPMKGHSHVYWYRQLPEEGLKFMVYLQKENIIDESGMPKERFSAEFPKEGPSILRIQQVVRGDSAAYFCASSGQGFETYNEQFFGPGTRLTVL.

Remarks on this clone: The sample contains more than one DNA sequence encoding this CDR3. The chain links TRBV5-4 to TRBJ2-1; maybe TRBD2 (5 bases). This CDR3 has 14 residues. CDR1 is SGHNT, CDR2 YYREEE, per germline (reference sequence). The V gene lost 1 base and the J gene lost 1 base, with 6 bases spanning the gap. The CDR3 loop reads CASSLRGSYNEQFF. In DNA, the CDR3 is TGTGCCAGCAGCTTGCGCGGGTCCTACAATGAGCAGTTCTTC.

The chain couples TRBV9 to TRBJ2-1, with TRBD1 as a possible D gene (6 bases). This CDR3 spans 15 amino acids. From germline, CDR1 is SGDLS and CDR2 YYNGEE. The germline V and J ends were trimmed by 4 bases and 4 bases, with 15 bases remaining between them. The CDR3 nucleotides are TGTGCCAGCAGCACAAGCCATGACAGGTACAATGAGCAGTTCTTC. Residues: CASSTSHDRYNEQFF.

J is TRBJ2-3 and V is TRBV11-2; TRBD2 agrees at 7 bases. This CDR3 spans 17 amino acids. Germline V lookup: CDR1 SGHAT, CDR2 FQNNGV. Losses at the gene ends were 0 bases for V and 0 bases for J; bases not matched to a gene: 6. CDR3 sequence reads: CASSLEGSSGSTDTQYF. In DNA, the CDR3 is TGTGCCAGCAGCTTAGAGGGGTCTAGCGGAAGCACAGATACGCAGTATTTT.

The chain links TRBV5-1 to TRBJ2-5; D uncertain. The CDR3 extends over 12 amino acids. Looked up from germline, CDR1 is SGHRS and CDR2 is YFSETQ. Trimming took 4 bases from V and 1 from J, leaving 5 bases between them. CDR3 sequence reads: CASSPVQETQYF. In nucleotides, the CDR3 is TGCGCCAGCAGCCCTGTCCAAGAGACCCAGTACTTC.

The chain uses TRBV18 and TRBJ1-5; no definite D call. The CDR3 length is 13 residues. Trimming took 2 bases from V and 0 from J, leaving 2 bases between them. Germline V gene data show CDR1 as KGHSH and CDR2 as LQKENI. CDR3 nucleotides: TGTGCCAGCTCACCATATAGCAATCAGCCCCAGCATTTT. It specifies CASSPYSNQPQHF.

CDR3 loop: CASSRTGRNTEAFF. The DNA of the CDR3 is TGTGCCAGCAGTAGGACAGGGAGAAACACTGAAGCTTTCTTT. The J gene is TRBJ1-1, the V gene TRBV6-1; 8 bases are shared with TRBD1. The CDR3 runs 14 residues. Trimming removed 5 bases from V and 2 bases from J; junction bases left unmatched: 4. Germline V gene data show CDR1 as MNHNS and CDR2 as SASEGT.

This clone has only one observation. CDR3 DNA sequence: TGCGCCAGCAGCCAACCGGGACAGAGTAATGAAAAACTGTTTTTT. Translation gives CASSQPGQSNEKLFF. The rearrangement uses TRBV4-1 and TRBJ1-4; 7 bases fit TRBD1. Germline CDR1 MGHRA, CDR2 YSYEKL. V lost 2 bases to trimming and J lost 4 bases; unmatched junction nucleotides: 4. CDR3 length: 15 amino acids.

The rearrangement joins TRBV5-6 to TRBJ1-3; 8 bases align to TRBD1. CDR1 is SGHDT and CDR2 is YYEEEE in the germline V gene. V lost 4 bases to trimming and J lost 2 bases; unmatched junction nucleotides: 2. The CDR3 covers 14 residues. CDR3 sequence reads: CASSQQGAGNTIYF. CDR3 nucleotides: TGTGCCAGCAGCCAACAGGGGGCTGGAAACACCATATATTTT.

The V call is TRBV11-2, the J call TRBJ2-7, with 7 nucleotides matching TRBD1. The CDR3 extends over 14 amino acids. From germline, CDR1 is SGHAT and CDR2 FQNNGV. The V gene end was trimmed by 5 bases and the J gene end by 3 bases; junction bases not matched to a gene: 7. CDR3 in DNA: TGTGCCAGCAGCGCGAGCCCAGGGGGCTACGAGCAGTACGTC. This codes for CASSASPGGYEQYV.

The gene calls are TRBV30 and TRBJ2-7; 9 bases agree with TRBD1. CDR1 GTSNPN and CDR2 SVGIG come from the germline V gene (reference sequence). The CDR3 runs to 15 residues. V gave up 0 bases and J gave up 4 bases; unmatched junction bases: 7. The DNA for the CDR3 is TGTGCCTGGAGTGTAGGGGGACAGGGCCCTTACGAGCAGTACTTC. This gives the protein CAWSVGGQGPYEQYF. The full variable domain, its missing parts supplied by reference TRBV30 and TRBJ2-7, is SQTIHQWPATLVQPVGSPLSLECTVEGTSNPNLYWYRQAAGRGLQLLFYSVGIGQISSEVPQNLSASRPQDRQFILSSKKLLLSDSGFYLCAWSVGGQGPYEQYFGPGTRLTVT.

The CDR3 DNA follows: TGCGCCAGCAGCTCCGGGACTAGCGGGGTAAGGAAGACCCAGTACTTC. Translated: CASSSGTSGVRKTQYF. This chain joins TRBV5-1 and TRBJ2-5; 13 nucleotides agree with TRBD2. This CDR3 has 16 residues. The V gene end was trimmed by 3 bases and the J gene end by 6 bases; junction bases not matched to a gene: 8. CDR1 and CDR2 (germline): SGHRS, YFSETQ.

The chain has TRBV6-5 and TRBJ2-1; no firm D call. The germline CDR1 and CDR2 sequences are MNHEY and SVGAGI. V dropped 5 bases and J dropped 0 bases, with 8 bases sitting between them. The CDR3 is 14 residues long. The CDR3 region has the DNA TGTGCCAGCAGTCCTCCGAGCTCCTACAATGAGCAGTTCTTC. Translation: CASSPPSSYNEQFF.

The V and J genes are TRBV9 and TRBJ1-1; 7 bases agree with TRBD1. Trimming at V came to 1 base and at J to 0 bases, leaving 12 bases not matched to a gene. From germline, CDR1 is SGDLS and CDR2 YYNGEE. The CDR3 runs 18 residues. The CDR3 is CASSVSPIPGQMNTEAFF. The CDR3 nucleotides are TGTGCCAGCAGCGTAAGCCCTATTCCGGGACAGATGAACACTGAAGCTTTCTTT.

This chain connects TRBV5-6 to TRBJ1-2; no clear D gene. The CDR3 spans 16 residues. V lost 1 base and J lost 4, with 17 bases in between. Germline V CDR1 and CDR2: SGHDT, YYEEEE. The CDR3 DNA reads TGTGCCAGCAGCTTGTTCCTTAGCGTATTGGCCTATGGCTACACCTTC. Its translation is CASSLFLSVLAYGYTF.

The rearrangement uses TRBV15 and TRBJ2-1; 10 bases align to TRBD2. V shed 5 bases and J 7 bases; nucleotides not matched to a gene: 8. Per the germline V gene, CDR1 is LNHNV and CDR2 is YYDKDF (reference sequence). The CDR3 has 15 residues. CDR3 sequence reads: CATSRSGRAGNEQFF. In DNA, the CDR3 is TGTGCCACCAGCCGCAGCGGGAGGGCCGGGAATGAGCAGTTCTTC.

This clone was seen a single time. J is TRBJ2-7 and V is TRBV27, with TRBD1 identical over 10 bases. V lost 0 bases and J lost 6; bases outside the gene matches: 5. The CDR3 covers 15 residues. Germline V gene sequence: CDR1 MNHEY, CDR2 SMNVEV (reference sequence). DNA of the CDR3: TGTGCCAGCAGTTTATCCGGGACAGGGGAGGGCGAGCAGTACTTC. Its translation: CASSLSGTGEGEQYF.

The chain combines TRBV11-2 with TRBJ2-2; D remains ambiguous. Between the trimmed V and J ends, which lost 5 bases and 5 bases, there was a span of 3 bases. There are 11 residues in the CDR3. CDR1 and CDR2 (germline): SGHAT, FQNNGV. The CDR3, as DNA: TGTGCCAGCAGCCAAACCGGGGAGCTGTTTTTT. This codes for CASSQTGELFF.

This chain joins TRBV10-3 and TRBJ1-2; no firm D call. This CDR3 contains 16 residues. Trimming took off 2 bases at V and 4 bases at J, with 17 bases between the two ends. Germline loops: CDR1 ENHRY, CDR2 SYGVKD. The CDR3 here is CAISELRRENPYGYTF. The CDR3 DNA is TGTGCCATCAGTGAGCTTCGAAGGGAGAACCCCTATGGCTACACCTTC.

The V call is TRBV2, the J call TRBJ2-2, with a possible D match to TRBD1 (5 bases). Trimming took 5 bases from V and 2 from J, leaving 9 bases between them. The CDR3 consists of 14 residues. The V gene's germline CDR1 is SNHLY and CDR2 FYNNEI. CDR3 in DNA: TGTGCCAGCAGTCAGGGTTTAAACACCGGGGAGCTGTTTTTT. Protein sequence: CASSQGLNTGELFF.

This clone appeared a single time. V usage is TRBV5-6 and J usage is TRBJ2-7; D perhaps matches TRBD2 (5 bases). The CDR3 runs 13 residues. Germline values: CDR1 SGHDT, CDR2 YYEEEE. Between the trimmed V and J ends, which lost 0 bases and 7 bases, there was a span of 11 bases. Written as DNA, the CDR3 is TGTGCCAGCAGCTTGGGGCGGCGCGGGGAGCAGTACGTC. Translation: CASSLGRRGEQYV.

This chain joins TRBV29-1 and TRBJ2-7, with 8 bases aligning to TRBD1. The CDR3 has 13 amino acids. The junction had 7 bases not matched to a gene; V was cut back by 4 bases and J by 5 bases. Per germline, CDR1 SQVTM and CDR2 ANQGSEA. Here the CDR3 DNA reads TGCAGCGTTGGACCCCAGGGGGCGGACGAGCAGTACTTC. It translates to CSVGPQGADEQYF.

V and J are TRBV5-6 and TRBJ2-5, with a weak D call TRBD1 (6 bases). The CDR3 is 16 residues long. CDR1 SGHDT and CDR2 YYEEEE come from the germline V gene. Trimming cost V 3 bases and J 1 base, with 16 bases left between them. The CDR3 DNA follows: TGTGCCAGCAGCTGGGGCATTGACAGGACCCAAGAGACCCAGTACTTC. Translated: CASSWGIDRTQETQYF. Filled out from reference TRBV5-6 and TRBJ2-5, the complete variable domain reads DAGVTQSPTHLIKTRGQQVTLRCSPKSGHDTVSWYQQALGQGPQFIFQYYEEEERQRGNFPDRFSGHQFPNYSSELNVNALLLGDSALYLCASSWGIDRTQETQYFGPGTRLLVL.

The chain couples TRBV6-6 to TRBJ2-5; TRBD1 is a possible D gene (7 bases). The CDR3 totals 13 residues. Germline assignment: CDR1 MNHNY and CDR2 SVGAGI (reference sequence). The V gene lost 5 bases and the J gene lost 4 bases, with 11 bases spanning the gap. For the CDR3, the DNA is TGTGCCAGCAGTCGACAGGGACTAGAGACCCAGTACTTC. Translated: CASSRQGLETQYF.